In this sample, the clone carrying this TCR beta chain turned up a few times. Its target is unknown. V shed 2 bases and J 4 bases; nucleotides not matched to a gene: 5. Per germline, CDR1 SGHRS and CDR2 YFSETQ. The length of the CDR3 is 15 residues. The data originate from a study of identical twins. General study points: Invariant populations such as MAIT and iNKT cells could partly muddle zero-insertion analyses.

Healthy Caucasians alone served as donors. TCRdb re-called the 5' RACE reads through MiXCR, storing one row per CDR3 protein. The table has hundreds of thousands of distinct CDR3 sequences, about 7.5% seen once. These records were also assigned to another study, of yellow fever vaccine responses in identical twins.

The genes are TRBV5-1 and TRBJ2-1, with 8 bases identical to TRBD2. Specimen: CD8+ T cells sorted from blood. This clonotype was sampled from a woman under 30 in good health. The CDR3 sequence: CASSFTSGDYNEQFF. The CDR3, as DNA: TGCGCCAGCAGCTTTACTAGCGGAGATTACAATGAGCAGTTCTTC.